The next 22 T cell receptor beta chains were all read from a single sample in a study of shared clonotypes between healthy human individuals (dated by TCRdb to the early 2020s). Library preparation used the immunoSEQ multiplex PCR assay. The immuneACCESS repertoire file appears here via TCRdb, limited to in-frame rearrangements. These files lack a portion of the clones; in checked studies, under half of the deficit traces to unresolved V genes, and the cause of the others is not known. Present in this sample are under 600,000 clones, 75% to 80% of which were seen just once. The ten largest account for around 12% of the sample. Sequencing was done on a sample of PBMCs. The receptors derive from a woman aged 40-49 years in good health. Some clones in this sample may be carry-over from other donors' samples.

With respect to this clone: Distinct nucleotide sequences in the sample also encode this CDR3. The CDR3 DNA reads as TGTGCCAGCAGCTTGGGGGGGGACAGACAAGAGACCCAGTACTTC. It encodes CASSLGGDRQETQYF. The rearrangement joins TRBV5-4 to TRBJ2-5; TRBD1 is a possible D gene (7 bases). Looked up from germline, CDR1 is SGHNT and CDR2 is YYREEE (reference sequence). V was shortened by 0 bases and J by 2 bases, with 11 bases between the two germline ends. CDR3 length equals 15 residues. Combining the CDR3 with reference TRBV5-4 and TRBJ2-5 gives the whole variable domain ETGVTQSPTHLIKTRGQQVTLRCSSQSGHNTVSWYQQALGQGPQFIFQYYREEENGRGNFPPRFSGLQFPNYSSELNVNALELDDSALYLCASSLGGDRQETQYFGPGTRLLVL.

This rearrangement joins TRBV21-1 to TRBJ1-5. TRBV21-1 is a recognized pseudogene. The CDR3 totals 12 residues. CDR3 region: CAKEHVNQPQHF. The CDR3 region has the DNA TGTGCTAAGGAGCACGTCAATCAGCCCCAGCATTTT.

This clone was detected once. CDR3 DNA: TGTGCCAGTACGGGACAGGGGGCTATCGGCTACACCTTC. Protein: CASTGQGAIGYTF. This chain uses TRBV18 with TRBJ1-2, with 12 bases matching TRBD1. The CDR3 has 13 amino acids. J was trimmed by 8 bases and V by 9 bases; bases with no gene match: 7. CDR1 and CDR2 (germline): KGHSH, LQKENI. The full variable domain, with the rest looked up from reference TRBV18 and TRBJ1-2, is NAGVMQNPRHLVRRRGQEARLRCSPMKGHSHVYWYRQLPEEGLKFMVYLQKENIIDESGMPKERFSAEFPKEGPSILRIQQVVRGDSAAYFCASTGQGAIGYTFGSGTRLTVV.

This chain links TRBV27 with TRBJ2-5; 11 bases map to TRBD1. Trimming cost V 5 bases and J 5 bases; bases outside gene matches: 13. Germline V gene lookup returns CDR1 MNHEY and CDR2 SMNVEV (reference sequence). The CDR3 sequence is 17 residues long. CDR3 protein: CASSPGQGEAGYETQYF. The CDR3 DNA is TGTGCCAGCAGTCCGGGACAGGGGGAGGCCGGTTACGAGACCCAGTACTTC.

CDR3 coding DNA: TGCAGCGTCCGTCGGGACAGGGGTTACAATGAGCAGTTCTTC. Its protein product is CSVRRDRGYNEQFF. The rearrangement joins TRBV29-1 to TRBJ2-1; 10 nucleotides align to TRBD1. V lost 6 bases and J lost 4; bases outside the gene matches: 6. This CDR3 has 14 amino acids. The V gene's germline CDR1 is SQVTM and CDR2 ANQGSEA.

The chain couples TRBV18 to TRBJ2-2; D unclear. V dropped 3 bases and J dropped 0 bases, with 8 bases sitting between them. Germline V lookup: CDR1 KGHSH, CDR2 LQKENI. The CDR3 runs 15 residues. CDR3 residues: CASSPRRTNTGELFF. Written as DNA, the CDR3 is TGTGCCAGCTCACCGCGCAGAACGAACACCGGGGAGCTGTTTTTT.

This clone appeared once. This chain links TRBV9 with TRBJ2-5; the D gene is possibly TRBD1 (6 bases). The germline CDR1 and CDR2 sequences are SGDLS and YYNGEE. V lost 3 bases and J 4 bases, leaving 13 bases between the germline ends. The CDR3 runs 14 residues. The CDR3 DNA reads TGTGCCAGCAGCGCGTGGTCAGGGGTAGAGACCCAGTACTTC. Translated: CASSAWSGVETQYF.

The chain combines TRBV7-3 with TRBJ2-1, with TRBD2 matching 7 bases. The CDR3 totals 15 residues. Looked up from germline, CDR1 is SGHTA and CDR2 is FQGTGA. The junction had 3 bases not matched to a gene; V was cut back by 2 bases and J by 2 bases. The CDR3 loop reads CASSLGGSPYNEQFF. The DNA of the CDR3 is TGTGCCAGCAGCTTAGGCGGGAGTCCCTACAATGAGCAGTTCTTC.

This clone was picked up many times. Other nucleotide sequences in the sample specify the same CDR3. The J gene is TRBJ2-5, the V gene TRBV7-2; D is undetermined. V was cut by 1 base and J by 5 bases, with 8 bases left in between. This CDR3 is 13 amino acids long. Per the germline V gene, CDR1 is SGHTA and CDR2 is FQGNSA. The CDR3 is CASSLVGSETQYF. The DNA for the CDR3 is TGTGCCAGCAGCTTAGTTGGTTCGGAGACCCAGTACTTC.

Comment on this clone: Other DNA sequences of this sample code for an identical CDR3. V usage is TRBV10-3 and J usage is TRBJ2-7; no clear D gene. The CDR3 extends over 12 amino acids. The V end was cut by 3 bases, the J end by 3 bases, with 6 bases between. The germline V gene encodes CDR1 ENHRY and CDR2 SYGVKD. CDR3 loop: CAISEGGYEQYF. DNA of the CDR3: TGTGCCATCAGTGAAGGCGGCTACGAGCAGTACTTC.

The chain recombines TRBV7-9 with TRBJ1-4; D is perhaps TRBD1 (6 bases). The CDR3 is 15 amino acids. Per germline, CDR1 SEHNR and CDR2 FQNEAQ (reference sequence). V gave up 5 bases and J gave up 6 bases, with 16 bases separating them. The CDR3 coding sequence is TGTGCCAGCAGCAGATCCGGAGGGGGGGATGAAAAACTGTTTTTT. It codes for CASSRSGGGDEKLFF. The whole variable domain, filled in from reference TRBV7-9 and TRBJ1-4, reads DTGVSQNPRHKITKRGQNVTFRCDPISEHNRLYWYRQTLGQGPEFLTYFQNEAQLEKSRLLSDRFSAERPKGSFSTLEIQRTEQGDSAMYLCASSRSGGGDEKLFFGSGTQLSVL.

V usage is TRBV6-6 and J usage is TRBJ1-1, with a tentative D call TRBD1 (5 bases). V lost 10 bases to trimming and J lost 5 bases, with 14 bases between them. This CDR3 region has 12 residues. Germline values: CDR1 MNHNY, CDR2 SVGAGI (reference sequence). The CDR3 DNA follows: TGTGCCACCCTTCGGGGGGAAACTGAAGCTTTCTTT. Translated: CATLRGETEAFF.

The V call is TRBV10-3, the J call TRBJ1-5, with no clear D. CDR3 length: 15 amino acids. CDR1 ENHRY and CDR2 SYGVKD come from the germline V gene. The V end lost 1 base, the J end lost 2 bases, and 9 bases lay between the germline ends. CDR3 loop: CAISEYGVGNQPQHF. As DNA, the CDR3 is TGTGCCATCAGTGAGTACGGGGTAGGCAATCAGCCCCAGCATTTT.

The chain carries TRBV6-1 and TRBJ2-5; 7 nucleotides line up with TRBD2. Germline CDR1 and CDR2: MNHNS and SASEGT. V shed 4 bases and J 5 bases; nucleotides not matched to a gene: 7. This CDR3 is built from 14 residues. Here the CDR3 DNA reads TGTGCCAGCAGTGCAGGCGGGAGAGGGGAGACCCAGTACTTC. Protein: CASSAGGRGETQYF.

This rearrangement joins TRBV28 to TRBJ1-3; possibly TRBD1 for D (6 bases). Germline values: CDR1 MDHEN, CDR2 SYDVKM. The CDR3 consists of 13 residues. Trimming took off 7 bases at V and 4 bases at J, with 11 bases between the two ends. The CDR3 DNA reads TGTGCCAGCACCAGTGGACAGGGAAACACCATATATTTT. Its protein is CASTSGQGNTIYF.

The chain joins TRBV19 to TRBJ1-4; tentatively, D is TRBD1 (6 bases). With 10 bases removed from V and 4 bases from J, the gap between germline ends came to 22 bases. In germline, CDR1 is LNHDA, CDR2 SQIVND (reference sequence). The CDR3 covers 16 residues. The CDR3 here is CATRGKGQIRNEKLFF. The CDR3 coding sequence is TGTGCCACCCGGGGGAAAGGACAGATCCGTAATGAAAAACTGTTTTTT.

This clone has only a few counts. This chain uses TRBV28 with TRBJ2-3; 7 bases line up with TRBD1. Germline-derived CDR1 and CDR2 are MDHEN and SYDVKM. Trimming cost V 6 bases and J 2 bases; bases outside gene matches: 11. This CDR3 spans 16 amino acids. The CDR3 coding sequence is TGTGCCAGCAGAGATACGACAGGGACGATCACAGATACGCAGTATTTT. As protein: CASRDTTGTITDTQYF.

The CDR3, as DNA: TGCGCCAGCAGTCATCGGGCTTTTGGCTATGGCTACACCTTC. Amino acid sequence: CASSHRAFGYGYTF. The V call is TRBV23-1, the J call TRBJ1-2; unclear D gene. TRBV23-1 is an ORF; its function is uncertain. There are 14 residues in the CDR3. Trimming removed 3 bases from V and 4 bases from J, with 12 bases in between.

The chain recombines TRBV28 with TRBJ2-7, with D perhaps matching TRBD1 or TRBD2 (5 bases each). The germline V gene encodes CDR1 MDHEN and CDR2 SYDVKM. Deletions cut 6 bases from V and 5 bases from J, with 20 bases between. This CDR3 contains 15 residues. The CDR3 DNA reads TGTGCCAGCAGCTGGGACGGACGGGGTATCGACGAGCAGTACTTC. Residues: CASSWDGRGIDEQYF.

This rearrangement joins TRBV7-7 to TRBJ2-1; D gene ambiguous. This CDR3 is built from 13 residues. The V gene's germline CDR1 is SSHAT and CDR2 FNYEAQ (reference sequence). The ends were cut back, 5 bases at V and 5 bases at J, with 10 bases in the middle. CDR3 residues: CASSQGPNNEQFF. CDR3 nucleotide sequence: TGTGCCAGCAGCCAAGGACCAAACAATGAGCAGTTCTTC.

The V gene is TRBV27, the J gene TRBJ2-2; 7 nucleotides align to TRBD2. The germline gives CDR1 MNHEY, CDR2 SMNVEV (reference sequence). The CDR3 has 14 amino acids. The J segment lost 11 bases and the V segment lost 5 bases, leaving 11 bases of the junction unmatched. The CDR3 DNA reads TGTGCCAGCAGTCCCCCGGGAGGTGGGCGTGAGCTGTTTTTT. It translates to CASSPPGGGRELFF.

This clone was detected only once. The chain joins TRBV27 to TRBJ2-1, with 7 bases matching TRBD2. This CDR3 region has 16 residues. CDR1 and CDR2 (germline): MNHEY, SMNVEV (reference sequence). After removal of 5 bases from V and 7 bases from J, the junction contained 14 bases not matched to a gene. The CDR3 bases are TGTGCCAGCAGTACTATCGCCGGGCTAGCGGATAATGAGCAGTTCTTC. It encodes CASSTIAGLADNEQFF.